This T cell receptor (beta chain) is from a study of blood T cell repertoires in COVID-19. Study at large: Sites in the United States, Italy and Spain provided acute and convalescent COVID-19 samples. PBMCs, B-cell-depleted T cells, or T cells provided the cDNA or gDNA that made up the material.

Clones were sequenced by immunoSEQ multiplex PCR, and TCRdb holds only the in-frame ones, with some missing. The table has approximately 170,000 clones, roughly 88% seen once. The CDR3 consists of 14 residues. Germline CDR1 and CDR2: MNHEY and SMNVEV (reference sequence). Deletions cut 4 bases from V and 5 bases from J, with 14 bases between. The Seattle patients joined while their infection was active and were tracked longitudinally afterward. The chain recombines TRBV27 with TRBJ2-5; a possible D gene is TRBD2 (6 bases). The TCR sequence derives from a man aged 18 to 29 with COVID-19, enrolled during active disease. The sequenced material came from peripheral blood. CDR3 sequence (DNA): TGTGCCAGCAGTTCAGCGGGCTGGGGGGAGACCCAGTACTTC. Encoded protein: CASSSAGWGETQYF.